The 24 T cell receptor beta chains below were found in one sample sequenced in a study of cytomegalovirus exposure and HLA in healthy donors. Primers for the PCR totalled 60 Vbeta and 13 Jbeta. Here immunoSEQ multiplex PCR was the method, and the copy in TCRdb shows in-frame clones only, minus some. The sample contains more than 130,000 clones, roughly 76% of which appear only once. Input material: PBMCs. These receptors all come from a man younger than 35 in good health and CMV-seronegative.

V gene TRBV18 combines with J gene TRBJ1-1, with a possible D match to TRBD1 (5 bases). Trimming shortened V by 4 bases and J by 1 base, and 10 bases separated the two germline ends. Germline V gene data show CDR1 as KGHSH and CDR2 as LQKENI. CDR3 length: 14 residues. CDR3 sequence: CASSQQGTNTEAFF. The CDR3 DNA is TGTGCCAGCTCACAGCAGGGTACGAACACTGAAGCTTTCTTT.

V is TRBV28 and J is TRBJ2-3; 13 bases fit TRBD2. Germline lookup yields CDR1 MDHEN and CDR2 SYDVKM. The CDR3 extends over 17 amino acids. Trimming took 3 bases from V and 4 from J; bases not matched to a gene: 7. CDR3 sequence reads: CASSFFTSGRAPDTQYF. For the CDR3, the DNA is TGTGCCAGCAGTTTTTTTACTAGCGGGAGGGCCCCAGATACGCAGTATTTT.

The V and J genes are TRBV14 and TRBJ2-1; tentative D call: TRBD1 (5 bases). Germline lookup yields CDR1 SGHDN and CDR2 FVKESK. The CDR3 length is 17 residues. V lost 1 base and J 3 bases, leaving 16 bases between the germline ends. CDR3 nucleotide sequence: TGTGCCAGCAGCCAAGGATACAGGCCCTTTTTCTACAATGAGCAGTTCTTC. It is translated as CASSQGYRPFFYNEQFF. The variable domain in full, with the rest retrieved from reference TRBV14 and TRBJ2-1, is EAGVTQFPSHSVIEKGQTVTLRCDPISGHDNLYWYRRVMGKEIKFLLHFVKESKQDESGMPNNRFLAERTGGTYSTLKVQPAELEDSGVYFCASSQGYRPFFYNEQFFGPGTRLTVL.

This clone has just a few counts. The chain employs TRBV2 and TRBJ2-7; 11 nucleotides line up with TRBD1. CDR3 length: 21 amino acids. V lost 8 bases and J lost 4; bases outside the gene matches: 28. Germline V gene lookup returns CDR1 SNHLY and CDR2 FYNNEI. The CDR3: CASEWAGTGGLEFLNRYEQYF. As DNA, the CDR3 is TGTGCCAGCGAGTGGGCCGGGACAGGGGGACTTGAGTTTTTGAATCGATACGAGCAGTACTTC.

CDR3 residues: CASSRTGGLTEQFF. The CDR3 nucleotides read TGTGCCAGCAGCCGGACAGGGGGCCTCACTGAGCAGTTCTTC. The J gene is TRBJ2-1, the V gene TRBV7-7; the match to TRBD1 covers 11 bases. The germline gives CDR1 SSHAT, CDR2 FNYEAQ (reference sequence). V gave up 5 bases and J gave up 9 bases; unmatched junction bases: 6. The CDR3 runs 14 residues. Drawing the rest from reference TRBV7-7 and TRBJ2-1, the complete variable domain is GAGVSQSPRYKVTKRGQDVTLRCDPISSHATLYWYQQALGQGPEFLTYFNYEAQPDKSGLPSDRFSAERPEGSISTLTIQRTEQRDSAMYRCASSRTGGLTEQFFGPGTRLTVL.

The chain has TRBV19 and TRBJ1-5, with TRBD1 matching over 9 bases. This CDR3 is 16 amino acids long. V lost 5 bases, J lost 1 base, and 6 bases stayed unmatched. Germline-derived CDR1 and CDR2 are LNHDA and SQIVND (reference sequence). The CDR3 protein is CASSAEDRGSNQPQHF. The CDR3, as DNA: TGTGCCAGTAGTGCCGAAGACAGGGGGAGCAATCAGCCCCAGCATTTT.

The chain links TRBV6-5 to TRBJ2-7; the match to TRBD2 covers 7 bases. Germline CDR1 is MNHEY and CDR2 is SVGAGI. The V gene end was trimmed by 0 bases and the J gene end by 3 bases; junction bases not matched to a gene: 8. The CDR3 has 16 amino acids. Here the CDR3 reads CASSYSGLAEYYEQYF. As DNA, the CDR3 is TGTGCCAGCAGTTACTCCGGGCTAGCGGAATACTACGAGCAGTACTTC.

The chain couples TRBV6-5 to TRBJ1-1, with 8 positions matching TRBD1. Germline-derived CDR1 and CDR2 are MNHEY and SVGAGI. This CDR3 is 14 amino acids long. V gave up 6 bases and J gave up 1 base; unmatched junction bases: 4. CDR3 sequence reads: CASSQGAQNTEAFF. CDR3 nucleotide sequence: TGTGCCAGCAGCCAGGGGGCACAGAACACTGAAGCTTTCTTT.

V usage is TRBV6-1 and J usage is TRBJ2-1; 7 bases match TRBD2. The trim removed 5 bases at V and 5 bases at J, leaving 6 bases unmatched. The germline V gene encodes CDR1 MNHNS and CDR2 SASEGT. The CDR3 sequence is 14 residues long. In DNA form, the CDR3 reads TGTGCCAGCAGTCCCCGGGGAGGGAACAATGAGCAGTTCTTC. It specifies CASSPRGGNNEQFF.

This clone was found a few times. The chain couples TRBV6-5 to TRBJ1-1, with TRBD1 identical over 9 bases. V lost 6 bases to trimming and J lost 6 bases; unmatched junction nucleotides: 8. This CDR3 region has 14 residues. Germline CDR1 reads MNHEY; CDR2 reads SVGAGI. The CDR3 region is CASSHRDRAAEAFF. In DNA, the CDR3 is TGTGCCAGCAGCCACCGGGACAGGGCCGCTGAAGCTTTCTTT.

The V gene is TRBV10-3, the J gene TRBJ2-1; TRBD2 matches at 9 bases. V shed 0 bases, J shed 5 bases, and the junction held 2 bases outside the gene matches. CDR1 and CDR2 (germline): ENHRY, SYGVKD. CDR3 length: 15 residues. CDR3 nucleotide sequence: TGTGCCATCAGTGAGTCTAGCGGGGGCAACAATGAGCAGTTCTTC. Amino acid sequence: CAISESSGGNNEQFF.

The genes are TRBV6-5 and TRBJ1-2, with 7 bases that match TRBD1. V was pared by 6 bases and J by 4 bases, with 8 bases of the junction left unmatched. CDR1 and CDR2 from the germline V gene are MNHEY and SVGAGI. The CDR3 is 14 amino acids. The CDR3 sequence is CASRERGQIYGYTF. In nucleotides, the CDR3 is TGTGCCAGCAGAGAAAGGGGACAGATCTATGGCTACACCTTC.

The chain employs TRBV18 and TRBJ1-3; D perhaps matches TRBD1 (5 bases). Trimming stripped 5 bases from V and 4 bases from J, with 12 bases between. The CDR3 has 14 residues. CDR1 KGHSH and CDR2 LQKENI come from the germline V gene. The CDR3 DNA sequence: TGTGCCAGCTCAGTGACAGCCGCAGGAAACACCATATATTTT. It is translated as CASSVTAAGNTIYF.

The chain employs TRBV29-1 and TRBJ1-1; D is unresolved. Trimming took 4 bases from V and 1 from J, leaving 7 bases between them. Germline V lookup: CDR1 SQVTM, CDR2 ANQGSEA. The CDR3 covers 12 residues. CDR3: CSVVPGNTEAFF. CDR3 sequence (DNA): TGCAGCGTTGTCCCGGGGAACACTGAAGCTTTCTTT.

The chain carries TRBV19 and TRBJ1-5; 8 bases match TRBD1. Trimming took 8 bases from V and 2 from J; bases not matched to a gene: 8. The germline V gene encodes CDR1 LNHDA and CDR2 SQIVND (reference sequence). The CDR3 is 15 amino acids. DNA of the CDR3: TGTGCCAGTTATGACAGGGGTGAGGGCAATCAGCCCCAGCATTTT. Translating gives CASYDRGEGNQPQHF.

This clone turned up a few times. The genes are TRBV2 and TRBJ2-7, with D hard to call. V was clipped by 6 bases and J by 7 bases, with 10 bases between them. CDR3 length equals 11 residues. Germline CDR1 is SNHLY and CDR2 is FYNNEI. CDR3 sequence (DNA): TGTGCCAGCAGGTATTCAGAAGAGCAGTACTTC. It yields the protein CASRYSEEQYF.

This clone was counted a single time. The chain links TRBV19 to TRBJ2-1, with TRBD2 as a possible D gene (6 bases). V was shortened by 0 bases and J by 7 bases, with 16 bases between the two germline ends. Looked up from germline, CDR1 is LNHDA and CDR2 is SQIVND (reference sequence). The CDR3 covers 16 residues. This CDR3 reads CASSIDAFTSRNEQFF. In DNA, the CDR3 is TGTGCCAGTAGTATAGACGCCTTTACTAGCAGGAATGAGCAGTTCTTC.

The chain employs TRBV11-1 and TRBJ1-6, with TRBD1 matching over 7 bases. Unmatched junction bases numbered 11, after V lost 5 bases and J lost 4 bases. CDR3 size: 17 residues. From germline, CDR1 is SGHAT and CDR2 FQDESV (reference sequence). CDR3 DNA sequence: TGTGCCAGCAGCCTGACGGCGACAGGGCGGTATAATTCACCCCTCCACTTT. This encodes CASSLTATGRYNSPLHF.

V and J are TRBV6-5 and TRBJ1-2; tentatively, D is TRBD1 (5 bases). This CDR3 is 16 amino acids long. Deletions cut 2 bases from V and 5 bases from J, with 18 bases between. Germline CDR1 reads MNHEY; CDR2 reads SVGAGI. The DNA for the CDR3 is TGTGCCAGCAGTTACGGGAGGCAGGGAAGAGAGTATGGCTACACCTTC. Translation: CASSYGRQGREYGYTF.

The chain joins TRBV6-5 to TRBJ2-7; 7 bases match TRBD1. V lost 6 bases and J lost 0; bases outside the gene matches: 8. Germline CDR1 and CDR2: MNHEY and SVGAGI. This CDR3 contains 15 residues. The CDR3 sequence is CASSSDRDSSYEQYF. The DNA for the CDR3 is TGTGCCAGCAGCTCCGACAGGGATAGCTCCTACGAGCAGTACTTC.

This clone has only a few counts. This chain joins TRBV28 and TRBJ2-5, with a weak D call TRBD1 (5 bases). CDR1 MDHEN and CDR2 SYDVKM come from the germline V gene. CDR3 size: 14 residues. Between the trimmed V and J ends, which lost 3 bases and 5 bases, there was a span of 13 bases. Here the CDR3 reads CASSLAQGRETQYF. DNA of the CDR3: TGTGCCAGCAGTTTGGCGCAGGGCAGGGAGACCCAGTACTTC.

The chain combines TRBV6-1 with TRBJ1-2; tentatively, D is TRBD1 (5 bases). V gave up 5 bases and J gave up 2 bases, with 15 bases separating them. The CDR3 loop spans 15 amino acids. Germline CDR1 is MNHNS and CDR2 is SASEGT. The CDR3 sequence: CASSKGAQENYGYTF. CDR3 sequence (DNA): TGTGCCAGCAGTAAAGGGGCCCAGGAAAACTATGGCTACACCTTC.

This sequence joins TRBV12-5 and TRBJ1-4, with a weak D call TRBD1 (6 bases). V was cut by 6 bases and J by 8 bases, with 13 bases left in between. CDR1 is LGHNT, CDR2 FRNRAP, per germline. The CDR3 runs 13 residues. CDR3 amino acids: CASGNGQFEKLFF. Written as DNA, the CDR3 is TGTGCTAGTGGCAACGGACAGTTCGAAAAACTGTTTTTT.

This clone showed up just a few times. This chain links TRBV19 with TRBJ2-1; the match to TRBD2 covers 9 bases. CDR1 and CDR2 from the germline V gene are LNHDA and SQIVND (reference sequence). The V segment lost 6 bases and the J segment 8 bases; nucleotides outside the gene matches: 8. This CDR3 has 14 residues. The CDR3 DNA is TGTGCCAGTAGAATTAGCGGGAGAGGGGATGAGCAGTTCTTC. Protein sequence: CASRISGRGDEQFF.